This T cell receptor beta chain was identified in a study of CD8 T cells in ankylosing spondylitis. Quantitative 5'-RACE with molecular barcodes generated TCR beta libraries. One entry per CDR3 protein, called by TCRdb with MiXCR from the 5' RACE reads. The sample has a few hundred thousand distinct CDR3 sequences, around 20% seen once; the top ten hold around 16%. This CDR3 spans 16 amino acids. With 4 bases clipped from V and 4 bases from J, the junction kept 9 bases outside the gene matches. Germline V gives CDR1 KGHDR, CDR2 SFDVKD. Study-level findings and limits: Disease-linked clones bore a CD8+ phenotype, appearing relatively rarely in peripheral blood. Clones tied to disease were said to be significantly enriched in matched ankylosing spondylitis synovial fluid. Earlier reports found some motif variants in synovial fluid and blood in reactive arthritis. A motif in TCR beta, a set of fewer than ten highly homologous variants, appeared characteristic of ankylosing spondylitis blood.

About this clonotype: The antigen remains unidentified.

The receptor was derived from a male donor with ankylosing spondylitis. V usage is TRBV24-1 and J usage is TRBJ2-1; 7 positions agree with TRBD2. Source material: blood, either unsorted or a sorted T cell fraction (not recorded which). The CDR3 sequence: CATSESPGRGYNEQFF. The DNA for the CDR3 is TGTGCCACCAGTGAATCTCCGGGGAGGGGATACAATGAGCAGTTCTTC.